A selection of T cell receptor beta chains follows, all from one sample in a study of blood T cell repertoires in COVID-19. The assay was immunoSEQ multiplex PCR, and TCRdb's table has in-frame clones only and misses some. The sample has 200,000 to 250,000 clones, 65% to 85% seen once. The sample taken for sequencing was peripheral blood. The receptor set was obtained from a woman older than 75 with acute or convalescent COVID-19. Both conserved end residues are part of each CDR3. D genes are given only for firm matches. Rows may omit the clone size; those that give it use once, few, many or a size class.

d_call	v_call	clone_size	j_call	cdr3_nt	cdr3_aa
TRBD2	TRBV24-1	NA	TRBJ2-1	TGTGCCACCAGTGAGATAGCGGGGAGTTACAATGAGCAGTTCTTC	CATSEIAGSYNEQFF
TRBD1	TRBV5-1	NA	TRBJ1-1	TGCGCCAGCAGCAGGACAGGGGGCGGCACTGAAGCTTTCTTT	CASSRTGGGTEAFF
TRBD1	TRBV5-1	NA	TRBJ1-3	TGCGCCAGCAGCTTGGTTGGGGGACAGCTAGGGGCTGGAAACACCATATATTTT	CASSLVGGQLGAGNTIYF
NA	TRBV25-1	NA	TRBJ2-1	TGTGCCAGCAGTGAGCCGGGGTCGTACAATGAGCAGTTCTTC	CASSEPGSYNEQFF
TRBD2	TRBV9	few	TRBJ2-5	TGTGCCAGCAGCGTAGTATTTGGGGAGGGGTCGGAGACCCAGTACTTC	CASSVVFGEGSETQYF
TRBD2	TRBV7-2	NA	TRBJ2-1	TGTGCCAGCAGCTCATCTAGCGGGAACTACAATGAGCAGTTCTTC	CASSSSSGNYNEQFF
NA	TRBV12-5	NA	TRBJ2-7	TGTGCTAGTGGTTTGGAACGGGACTCTTACGAGCAGTACTTC	CASGLERDSYEQYF
TRBD1	TRBV19	few	TRBJ1-4	TGTGCCAGTAGTCCCCGACAGGGATTCGAAAAACTGTTTTTT	CASSPRQGFEKLFF
NA	TRBV27	NA	TRBJ1-2	TGTGCCAGCAGTTTTTGGGGGGGGTTAAATGGCTACACCTTC	CASSFWGGLNGYTF
NA	TRBV7-9	NA	TRBJ2-2	TGTGCCAGCAGCCCAGACAGCCTCGCGAACACCGGGGAGCTGTTTTTT	CASSPDSLANTGELFF
NA	TRBV9	NA	TRBJ2-3	TGTGCCAGCAGCGTAGTCCAGGCAGATACGCAGTATTTT	CASSVVQADTQYF
NA	TRBV10-3	NA	TRBJ1-3	TGTGCCATCAGTGGGGTGGGGGCTTCTGGAAACACCATATATTTT	CAISGVGASGNTIYF
TRBD2	TRBV5-6	NA	TRBJ2-5	TGTGCCAGCAGCCTGAAACTAGCGGGGGCAGAGACCCAGTACTTC	CASSLKLAGAETQYF
TRBD2	TRBV7-7	NA	TRBJ2-1	TGTGCTAGCAGCCCCGCGACCAGCGGGAGTCATGAGCAGTTCTTC	CASSPATSGSHEQFF
TRBD2	TRBV5-1	NA	TRBJ2-3	TGCGCCAGCAGCTTGGCCCCTACTAGCGGGGGGACCACAGATACGCAGTATTTT	CASSLAPTSGGTTDTQYF
TRBD2	TRBV30	once	TRBJ2-5	TGTGCCTGGAGTGTACTTCTAGCGGGGGGGCCTAGAGCTTCGGAGACCCAGTACTTC	CAWSVLLAGGPRASETQYF
TRBD2	TRBV19	NA	TRBJ2-4	TGTGCCAGTAGTTTGGGACTAGCGGGAGTAGCCAAAAACATTCAGTACTTC	CASSLGLAGVAKNIQYF
TRBD2	TRBV9	NA	TRBJ2-2	TGTGCCAGCAGCGTCAGCGGGAGGGCCGACACCGGGGAGCTGTTTTTT	CASSVSGRADTGELFF
NA	TRBV5-8	NA	TRBJ2-3	TGTGCCAGCAGTTTTCTACGGACAGATACGCAGTATTTT	CASSFLRTDTQYF
TRBD1	TRBV2	NA	TRBJ2-7	TGTGCCAGCACCCCGGGACAGGGGGCTTACGAGCAGTACTTC	CASTPGQGAYEQYF
TRBD1	TRBV3-1/TRBV3-2	NA	TRBJ2-5	TGTGCCAGCAGACTCGACAGGGGGCGAGAGACCCAGTACTTC	CASRLDRGRETQYF
NA	TRBV3-1/TRBV3-2	NA	TRBJ2-7	TGTGCCAGCAGCCAAGAGCGGCTAAGCTCCTACGAGCAGTACTTC	CASSQERLSSYEQYF
TRBD1	TRBV2	few	TRBJ2-4	TGTGCCAGCAGTGAGGACAGGGCTTGGGCCAAAAACATTCAGTACTTC	CASSEDRAWAKNIQYF
NA	TRBV7-2	NA	TRBJ1-6	TGTGCCAGCAGCCCCTCCCCCTCCTATAATTCACCCCTCCACTTT	CASSPSPSYNSPLHF
TRBD1	TRBV5-8	NA	TRBJ1-5	TGTGCCAGCAGCCCCGGGACAGAGGCCAATCAGCCCCAGCATTTT	CASSPGTEANQPQHF
NA	TRBV9	NA	TRBJ2-5	TGTGCCAGCAGCGTAGAAGACAGACAAGAGACCCAGTACTTC	CASSVEDRQETQYF
TRBD2	TRBV10-1	NA	TRBJ2-1	TGCGCCAGCAGTAATCGACTAGCGGGAGGGGATGAGCAGTTCTTC	CASSNRLAGGDEQFF
TRBD1	TRBV7-3	NA	TRBJ2-1	TGTGCCAGCAGCTTAGCGGCAGGGGGCAATGAGCAGTTCTTC	CASSLAAGGNEQFF
TRBD1	TRBV19	NA	TRBJ1-2	TGTGCCAGTAGACCAACGGACGTAGGGGACAGGGGGCTATATGGCTACACCTTC	CASRPTDVGDRGLYGYTF
NA	TRBV6-2/TRBV6-3	NA	TRBJ1-5	TGTGCCAGCAGTTACAGAACAATCAAACAGCCCCAGCATTTT	CASSYRTIKQPQHF
TRBD1	TRBV27	NA	TRBJ1-2	TGTGCCAGCAGTTCTACAGGGGTAAACTCTTATGGCTACACCTTC	CASSSTGVNSYGYTF
NA	TRBV19	NA	TRBJ1-1	TGTGCCAGTAGTCCCCCGGGCCGGGACCTTGGGGGGGCTTTCTTT	CASSPPGRDLGGAFF
TRBD1	TRBV6-2/TRBV6-3	NA	TRBJ1-1	TGTGCCAGCAGTTACTCGCTTGGGACAGGCGACATGAACACTGAAGCTTTCTTT	CASSYSLGTGDMNTEAFF
NA	TRBV6-5	NA	TRBJ1-4	TGTGCCAGCAACATGCCTGAACAGACAAATGAAAAACTGTTTTTT	CASNMPEQTNEKLFF
TRBD2	TRBV5-1	few	TRBJ2-1	TGCGCCAGCAGCTGGAAGCGGGGAATCTACAATGAGCAGTTCTTC	CASSWKRGIYNEQFF
TRBD2	TRBV6-2/TRBV6-3	NA	TRBJ2-7	TGTGCCAGCAGTTACTCGAGCCCTAGCGGGAGGGCCCACGAGCAGTACTTC	CASSYSSPSGRAHEQYF
TRBD1	TRBV6-6	NA	TRBJ2-7	TGTGCCACATCCCTCGACACAGGGGGAAGGGAGCAGTACTTC	CATSLDTGGREQYF
NA	TRBV28	NA	TRBJ1-4	TGTGCCAGCGGCGGGTCGATGGGGGGAACTAATGAAAAACTGTTTTTT	CASGGSMGGTNEKLFF
NA	TRBV28	few	TRBJ1-1	TGTGCCAGCTGCCCACCCCTACGGAACACTGAAGCTTTCTTT	CASCPPLRNTEAFF
TRBD2	TRBV7-3	NA	TRBJ2-1	TGTGCCAGCAGCCCAAGCGGGAGTGGGTACAATGAGCAGTTCTTC	CASSPSGSGYNEQFF
TRBD2	TRBV19	NA	TRBJ2-7	TGTGCCAGTAGTCTCCTAACCCCTCTAGCGGGAGGCTCCTACGAGCAGTACTTC	CASSLLTPLAGGSYEQYF
NA	TRBV27	NA	TRBJ2-3	TGTGCCAGCAGTTTATTAACTTTAAGCACAGATACGCAGTATTTT	CASSLLTLSTDTQYF
NA	TRBV10-3	NA	TRBJ1-1	TGTGCCATCAGTGACTTCCGACAGGAGCAAGCTTTCTTT	CAISDFRQEQAFF
NA	TRBV30	NA	TRBJ1-5	TGTGCCTGGAGTCCGGGACATCAACAGCCCCAGCATTTT	CAWSPGHQQPQHF
NA	TRBV12-3/TRBV12-4	NA	TRBJ1-4	TGTGCCAGCCGCCGGGGTAATGAAAAACTGTTTTTT	CASRRGNEKLFF
TRBD2	TRBV19	NA	TRBJ2-5	TGTGCCAGTAGTATGGGGAAGGTAGCGGGGGGAAAGGAGACCCAGTACTTC	CASSMGKVAGGKETQYF
TRBD2	TRBV3-1/TRBV3-2	once	TRBJ2-5	TGTGCCAGCAGCCAAGATCTAGCGGGAGGGCAAGAGACCCAGTACTTC	CASSQDLAGGQETQYF